This T cell receptor (beta chain) was sequenced in a study of T cells in Graves' hyperthyroidism and ophthalmopathy. Turning to the study itself: Prior to any treatment, at the point of initial diagnosis, peripheral blood was collected. Findings and caveats of the study: Separating ophthalmopathy from stable hyperthyroidism was achieved by a 13 V-J model. Expanded thyroid clonotypes (above 0.001) were mostly also found in blood.

This clonotype was recorded at least ten times. The antigen remains unidentified. TCR beta CDR3 regions were amplified from RNA transcripts. When the TCR CDR3 underwent first-round RT-PCR, the HTBI primer set was used. TCRdb processed the multiplex PCR reads anew with MiXCR; each CDR3 protein has one entry. The data contain a few hundred thousand distinct CDR3 sequences, around a sixth of them singletons. Trimming pared 6 bases from V and 4 bases from J, leaving 15 bases between. CDR3 length: 14 residues. The V gene's germline CDR1 is ENHRY and CDR2 SYGVKD. This receptor was taken from a woman aged 25 to 39 with Graves' hyperthyroidism. This chain connects TRBV10-3 to TRBJ1-1; possible D gene TRBD1, 6 bases. Sequenced material: blood. CDR3 loop: CAISPRGQGTEAFF. CDR3 DNA: TGTGCCATCAGCCCTCGGGGGCAGGGCACTGAAGCTTTCTTT.